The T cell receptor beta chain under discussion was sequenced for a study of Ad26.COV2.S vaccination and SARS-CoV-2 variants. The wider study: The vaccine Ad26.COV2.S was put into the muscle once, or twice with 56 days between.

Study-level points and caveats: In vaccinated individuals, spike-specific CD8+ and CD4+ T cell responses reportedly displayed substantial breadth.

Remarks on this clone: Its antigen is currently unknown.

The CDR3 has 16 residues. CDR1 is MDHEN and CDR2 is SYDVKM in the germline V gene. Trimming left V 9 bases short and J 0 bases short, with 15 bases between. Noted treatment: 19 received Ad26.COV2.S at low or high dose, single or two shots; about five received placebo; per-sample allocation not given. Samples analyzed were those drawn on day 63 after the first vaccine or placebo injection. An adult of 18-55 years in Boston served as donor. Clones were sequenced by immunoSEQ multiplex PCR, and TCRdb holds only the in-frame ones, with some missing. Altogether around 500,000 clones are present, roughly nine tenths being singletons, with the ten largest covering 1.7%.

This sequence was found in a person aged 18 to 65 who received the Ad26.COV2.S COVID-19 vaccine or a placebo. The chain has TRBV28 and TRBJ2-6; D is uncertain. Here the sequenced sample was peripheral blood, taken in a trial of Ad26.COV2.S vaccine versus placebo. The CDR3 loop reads CASWTLLGSGANVLTF. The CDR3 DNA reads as TGTGCCAGTTGGACCCTCCTTGGCTCTGGGGCCAACGTCCTGACTTTC. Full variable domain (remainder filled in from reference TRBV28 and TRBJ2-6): DVKVTQSSRYLVKRTGEKVFLECVQDMDHENMFWYRQDPGLGLRLIYFSYDVKMKEKGDIPEGYSVSREKKERFSLILESASTNQTSMYLCASWTLLGSGANVLTFGAGSRLTVL.